The clone carrying this T cell receptor (beta chain) showed up just a few times. Its specificity is unknown. Together with a sample-barcoded 5' primer, a J-beta primer mix was included in a second PCR lasting about 7 to 11 cycles. TCRdb re-derived calls from the 5' RACE reads in MiXCR, one entry per CDR3 protein. The repertoire holds roughly 1,000,000 distinct CDR3 sequences, roughly 24% seen once, with less than 0.85% in the top ten. These data are taken from a study of blood T cells in healthy people across ages. Notes on the study in general: A conclusive naive versus antigen-experienced comparison was prevented by the unsorted PBMCs.

The germline CDR1 and CDR2 sequences are SQVTM and ANQGSEA. This CDR3 spans 19 amino acids. V shed 0 bases and J 3 bases; nucleotides not matched to a gene: 15. These data were likewise used in another study, on T cells of mothers and their children.

This chain uses TRBV29-1 with TRBJ2-3; 10 nucleotides line up with TRBD2. Input material: blood. The sequence came from a girl aged 2-9 years in good health. CDR3: CSVEDLVWASGGPTDTQYF. The CDR3 bases are TGCAGCGTTGAAGATTTGGTGTGGGCTAGCGGGGGACCTACAGATACGCAGTATTTT.